These 21 T cell receptor beta chains originate from one sample sequenced in a study of T cell responses to AZD1222 COVID-19 vaccine. Sequenced by immunoSEQ multiplex PCR; TCRdb stores in-frame clones only, minus some. The top ten hold 1% of the sample, which has approximately 180,000 clones, about 93% seen once. The source material was peripheral blood, sampled 28 days after the second dose of the MenACWY control vaccine. These receptors all stem from an adult who received the MenACWY meningococcal vaccine as a control.

The DNA for the CDR3 is TGTGCCAGCAGTCTACAGGGGGCGCGAAATCAGCCCCAGCATTTT. This sequence encodes CASSLQGARNQPQHF. The chain combines TRBV3-1 (or the pseudogene TRBV3-2) with TRBJ1-5; 9 nucleotides line up with TRBD1. This CDR3 contains 15 residues. The J segment lost 4 bases and the V segment lost 6 bases, leaving 7 bases of the junction unmatched. The germline V gene has CDR1 LGHDT and CDR2 YNNKEL (reference sequence).

The rearrangement links TRBV6-1 to TRBJ1-5; TRBD1 agrees at 7 bases. This CDR3 contains 13 residues. In germline, CDR1 is MNHNS, CDR2 SASEGT. With 3 bases clipped from V and 5 bases from J, the junction kept 1 base outside the gene matches. CDR3 DNA: TGTGCCAGCAGTGACGACAGGGATCAGCCCCAGCATTTT. This translates into CASSDDRDQPQHF.

V gene TRBV24-1 combines with J gene TRBJ1-1; D unresolved. CDR3 length equals 12 residues. Germline CDR1 and CDR2: KGHDR and SFDVKD. The V end was cut by 0 bases, the J end by 8 bases, with 6 bases between. The CDR3 coding sequence is TGTGCCACCAGTGATTTGGAGTCAGAAGCTTTCTTT. Translating it yields CATSDLESEAFF.

The rearrangement links TRBV7-8 to TRBJ1-5; D is perhaps TRBD1 (5 bases). Deletions cut 5 bases from V and 11 bases from J, with 13 bases between. This CDR3 contains 12 residues. CDR1 and CDR2 from the germline V gene are SGHVS and FQNEAQ. CDR3: CASSPGGGSQHF. CDR3 sequence (DNA): TGTGCCAGCAGCCCCGGGGGTGGGTCCCAGCATTTT.

The chain uses TRBV6-5 and TRBJ1-1, with TRBD1 identical over 7 bases. Trimming removed 0 bases from V and 0 bases from J; junction bases left unmatched: 1. Germline values: CDR1 MNHEY, CDR2 SVGAGI. The CDR3 runs 15 residues. The CDR3 loop is CASSYSGQLNTEAFF. The CDR3 coding sequence is TGTGCCAGCAGTTACTCGGGACAGTTGAACACTGAAGCTTTCTTT.

The rearrangement links TRBV5-1 to TRBJ1-2; the D gene is possibly TRBD1 (5 bases). Trimming shortened V by 4 bases and J by 4 bases, and 17 bases separated the two germline ends. CDR3 length: 15 amino acids. Germline V gene data show CDR1 as SGHRS and CDR2 as YFSETQ. The DNA for the CDR3 is TGCGCCAGCAGCCCAACTCAGGGCGGTCCCTATGGCTACACCTTC. Its translation: CASSPTQGGPYGYTF.

The chain is built from TRBV27 and TRBJ2-1; D is uncertain. The CDR3 loop spans 13 amino acids. The V gene lost 1 base and the J gene lost 8 bases, with 9 bases spanning the gap. Germline V lookup: CDR1 MNHEY, CDR2 SMNVEV (reference sequence). CDR3 residues: CASSLWQKDEQFF. The CDR3 nucleotides read TGTGCCAGCAGTTTATGGCAGAAGGATGAGCAGTTCTTC.

The chain has TRBV11-2 and TRBJ1-5, with 7 bases identical to TRBD1. CDR1 is SGHAT and CDR2 is FQNNGV in the germline V gene. Trimming took 6 bases from V and 1 from J; bases not matched to a gene: 6. The CDR3 covers 15 residues. The CDR3 loop reads CASSADRASNQPQHF. The CDR3 nucleotides read TGTGCCAGCAGTGCCGACAGGGCCAGCAATCAGCCCCAGCATTTT.

This chain connects TRBV6-5 to TRBJ1-5; 8 bases fit TRBD1. The V and J ends lost 6 bases and 7 bases, in that order; junction bases with no gene match: 11. Germline V lookup: CDR1 MNHEY, CDR2 SVGAGI. The CDR3 is 15 amino acids. CDR3 bases: TGTGCCAGCAGGCAAGACAGGGGTCTCGGACAGCCCCAGCATTTT. It is translated as CASRQDRGLGQPQHF.

V is TRBV24-1 and J is TRBJ2-3, with D perhaps TRBD1 or TRBD2 (6 bases each). This CDR3 spans 14 amino acids. The V end lost 4 bases, the J end lost 0 bases, and 7 bases lay between the germline ends. Germline V gene data show CDR1 as KGHDR and CDR2 as SFDVKD. Here the CDR3 reads CATSEGGSTDTQYF. In DNA, the CDR3 is TGTGCCACCAGTGAAGGGGGGAGCACAGATACGCAGTATTTT.

The genes are TRBV11-3 and TRBJ2-3; 13 positions agree with TRBD2. The junction had 7 bases not matched to a gene; V was cut back by 4 bases and J by 0 bases. The CDR3 has 18 residues. CDR1 is SGHNT and CDR2 is YENEEA in the germline V gene. In nucleotides, the CDR3 is TGTGCCAGCAGCTCTCCAGGACTAGCGGGGGAGAGCACAGATACGCAGTATTTT. Protein: CASSSPGLAGESTDTQYF.

V is TRBV7-2 and J is TRBJ2-1; TRBD2 matches 7 bases. From germline, CDR1 is SGHTA and CDR2 FQGNSA. With 6 bases clipped from V and 2 bases from J, the junction kept 13 bases outside the gene matches. The CDR3 spans 17 residues. The CDR3 DNA reads TGTGCCAGCAGTTCCCCGGGGGGTCTTCGCACCTACAATGAGCAGTTCTTC. Its protein product is CASSSPGGLRTYNEQFF.

This clone was counted once. The V and J genes are TRBV30 and TRBJ2-7, with TRBD1 identical over 10 bases. This CDR3 comprises 16 residues. Germline V gene lookup returns CDR1 GTSNPN and CDR2 SVGIG (reference sequence). The trim removed 3 bases at V and 5 bases at J, leaving 13 bases unmatched. Here the CDR3 DNA reads TGTGCCTGGAGGTTCCCCCGGGACAGGGGCATCCACGAGCAGTACTTC. As protein: CAWRFPRDRGIHEQYF.

The chain has TRBV2 and TRBJ1-4; 7 bases are shared with TRBD1. Unmatched junction bases numbered 6, after V lost 3 bases and J lost 8 bases. The CDR3 has 14 residues. Germline CDR1 and CDR2: SNHLY and FYNNEI. The CDR3 coding sequence is TGTGCCAGCAGTGACACAGGGGAGCGAGAAAAACTGTTTTTT. The encoded protein is CASSDTGEREKLFF.

The chain combines TRBV11-3 with TRBJ2-1; 7 bases align to TRBD1. V gave up 0 bases and J gave up 6 bases; unmatched junction bases: 5. This CDR3 comprises 15 residues. Germline V gene sequence: CDR1 SGHNT, CDR2 YENEEA. CDR3 residues: CASSLEPAGGNEQFF. The DNA of the CDR3 is TGTGCCAGCAGCTTAGAACCCGCAGGGGGCAATGAGCAGTTCTTC.

This chain uses TRBV5-4 with TRBJ2-4; the D gene is possibly TRBD2 (6 bases). V was pared by 2 bases and J by 9 bases, with 12 bases between. The CDR3 is made up of 13 amino acids. Germline V lookup: CDR1 SGHNT, CDR2 YYREEE (reference sequence). The CDR3 loop reads CASSFGVGGIQYF. CDR3 DNA sequence: TGTGCCAGCAGCTTCGGGGTCGGGGGCATTCAGTACTTC.

This clone has only one observation. The chain combines TRBV24-1 with TRBJ2-1, with TRBD2 identical over 7 bases. CDR3 length: 15 residues. In germline, CDR1 is KGHDR, CDR2 SFDVKD. V was clipped by 7 bases and J by 0 bases; unmatched bases: 5. In DNA form, the CDR3 reads TGTGCCACCAGCCTCGGGGGGAGCTCCTACAATGAGCAGTTCTTC. This codes for CATSLGGSSYNEQFF.

V and J are TRBV7-3 and TRBJ1-2; D is undetermined. The CDR3 runs to 15 residues. Germline V gives CDR1 SGHTA, CDR2 FQGTGA. Trimming left V 4 bases short and J 4 bases short, with 16 bases between. Here the CDR3 reads CASSSDSGNVYGYTF. The CDR3, as DNA: TGTGCCAGCAGCTCAGATTCCGGGAATGTCTATGGCTACACCTTC.

This clone appeared once. V is TRBV7-3 and J is TRBJ2-1, with a weak D call TRBD2 (6 bases). In germline, CDR1 is SGHTA, CDR2 FQGTGA. CDR3 size: 14 residues. Between the trimmed V and J ends, which lost 5 bases and 0 bases, there was a span of 8 bases. CDR3 DNA sequence: TGTGCCAGCAGCCGCGGGGCCTCCTACAATGAGCAGTTCTTC. The encoded protein is CASSRGASYNEQFF.

The CDR3 sequence: CASSPRPSRAQETQYF. The CDR3 region has the DNA TGTGCCAGCTCACCAAGGCCTAGCAGGGCCCAAGAGACCCAGTACTTC. The chain employs TRBV18 and TRBJ2-5, with D perhaps assigned TRBD1 or TRBD2 (5 bases each). The CDR3 consists of 16 residues. Looked up from germline, CDR1 is KGHSH and CDR2 is LQKENI. The V and J ends lost 2 bases and 1 base respectively, with 14 bases between them.

V usage is TRBV4-2 and J usage is TRBJ2-2; TRBD2 aligns across 9 bases. Per germline, CDR1 LGHNA and CDR2 YNFKEQ. After removal of 1 base from V and 8 bases from J, the junction contained 5 bases not matched to a gene. This CDR3 comprises 15 residues. The CDR3 DNA reads TGTGCCAGCAGCCAAGGTCTAGCGGGACTTGGGGAGCTGTTTTTT. Translated: CASSQGLAGLGELFF.